The 8 T cell receptor beta chains below were found in one sample sequenced in a study of cytomegalovirus exposure and HLA in healthy donors. PCR amplification relied on 60 Vbeta primers (plus 13 Jbeta primers). Assay: immunoSEQ multiplex PCR; the TCRdb copy retains only in-frame clones and omits some. Among fewer than 120,000 clones listed, about three quarters were seen once. Source material: PBMCs. These receptors were collected from a woman under 40 in good health and CMV-seronegative.

This clone has a single count. The J gene is TRBJ1-4, the V gene TRBV27, with D tentatively TRBD1 (5 bases). CDR3 size: 14 residues. Germline V gene data show CDR1 as MNHEY and CDR2 as SMNVEV (reference sequence). Trimming took off 6 bases at V and 8 bases at J, with 16 bases between the two ends. The CDR3 here is CASSAGPTQEKLFF. The CDR3 region has the DNA TGTGCCAGCAGCGCGGGACCCACTCAGGAAAAACTGTTTTTT.

The chain joins TRBV7-2 to TRBJ1-4, with D unresolved. The ends were cut back, 5 bases at V and 6 bases at J, with 10 bases in the middle. The CDR3 is 13 residues long. CDR1 SGHTA and CDR2 FQGNSA come from the germline V gene. The CDR3 DNA sequence: TGTGCCAGCAGCCTCGAGGGTTATGAAAAACTGTTTTTT. This gives the protein CASSLEGYEKLFF.

The CDR3 loop reads CASSQYGGANEKLFF. CDR3 coding DNA: TGCGCCAGCAGCCAATACGGGGGTGCTAATGAAAAACTGTTTTTT. The V and J genes are TRBV4-1 and TRBJ1-4; the D gene is possibly TRBD1 (5 bases). The V gene's germline CDR1 is MGHRA and CDR2 YSYEKL. Deletions cut 2 bases from V and 3 bases from J, with 10 bases between. The CDR3 contains 15 residues.

The V gene is TRBV6-5, the J gene TRBJ2-2, with D perhaps TRBD2 (7 bases). The germline gives CDR1 MNHEY, CDR2 SVGAGI. This CDR3 region has 15 residues. The V and J ends lost 5 bases and 4 bases respectively, with 14 bases between them. CDR3 bases: TGTGCCAGCAGTGGAGGGGGGGCCCCCACCGGGGAGCTGTTTTTT. Amino acid sequence: CASSGGGAPTGELFF.

The chain couples TRBV2 to TRBJ1-2; 8 bases agree with TRBD1. The V segment lost 8 bases and the J segment 0 bases; nucleotides outside the gene matches: 5. The germline gives CDR1 SNHLY, CDR2 FYNNEI. The CDR3 runs 14 residues. The CDR3 DNA follows: TGTGCCAGCGTGGACAGGGACTCTAACTATGGCTACACCTTC. The encoded protein is CASVDRDSNYGYTF.

This rearrangement joins TRBV28 to TRBJ1-2; a possible D gene is TRBD1 (5 bases). The CDR3 spans 16 residues. V gave up 2 bases and J gave up 3 bases, with 16 bases separating them. CDR1 is MDHEN, CDR2 SYDVKM, per germline. CDR3 protein: CASSLIAAGNHYGYTF. CDR3 coding DNA: TGTGCCAGCAGTTTAATCGCGGCAGGGAACCACTATGGCTACACCTTC.

The V call is TRBV19, the J call TRBJ1-4, with 7 bases matching TRBD1. The length of the CDR3 is 13 residues. Germline loops: CDR1 LNHDA, CDR2 SQIVND (reference sequence). J was trimmed by 4 bases and V by 10 bases; bases with no gene match: 6. In DNA form, the CDR3 reads TGTGCCACCCGGGACAGCGGTAATGAAAAACTGTTTTTT. It translates to CATRDSGNEKLFF.

This chain links TRBV6-6 with TRBJ1-2; 7 positions agree with TRBD1. With 2 bases clipped from V and 4 bases from J, the junction kept 4 bases outside the gene matches. The CDR3 loop spans 14 amino acids. Germline V lookup: CDR1 MNHNY, CDR2 SVGAGI (reference sequence). CDR3 nucleotides: TGTGCCAGCAGTTACGCCCGGGACAGCTATGGCTACACCTTC. It is translated as CASSYARDSYGYTF.